Shown below are 31 T cell receptor beta chains from a single sample sequenced in a study of blood T cells in healthy people across ages. With a J-beta primer mix and a sample-barcoded 5' primer, a second PCR ran about 7 to 11 cycles. MiXCR, applied by TCRdb to the 5' RACE reads, yields one record per CDR3 protein. The table includes around 1,500,000 distinct CDR3 sequences, 28% detected once. Sequencing was done on a sample of blood. The receptors were gathered from a woman aged 25 to 39 in good health.

The chain employs TRBV7-2 and TRBJ2-5; 11 nucleotides match TRBD2. V trimming: 6 bases; J trimming: 1 base; junction bases outside the gene matches: 4. There are 15 residues in the CDR3. CDR1 is SGHTA, CDR2 FQGNSA, per germline. CDR3 in DNA: TGTGCCAGCAGGCGGACTAGCGGGTTCCAAGAGACCCAGTACTTC. Its translation: CASRRTSGFQETQYF.

The chain uses TRBV5-1 and TRBJ2-7; D might be TRBD1 (5 bases). V shed 4 bases and J shed 3 bases, with 11 bases lying between them. The CDR3 sequence is 13 residues long. The germline CDR1 and CDR2 sequences are SGHRS and YFSETQ. The CDR3 DNA reads as TGCGCCAGCAGCGTTGTGACAGACTACGAGCAGTACTTC. It specifies CASSVVTDYEQYF.

At least ten counts were recorded for this clonotype. The V and J genes are TRBV9 and TRBJ2-1, with a possible D match to TRBD1 (6 bases). The CDR3 loop spans 13 amino acids. Per the germline V gene, CDR1 is SGDLS and CDR2 is YYNGEE. Deletions cut 2 bases from V and 6 bases from J, with 9 bases between. The chain's CDR3 is CASSVTGSNEQFF. Here the CDR3 DNA reads TGTGCCAGCAGCGTCACAGGGTCCAATGAGCAGTTCTTC.

Remarks on this clonotype: At one of its ends the junction is not consistent with the germline gene, which may arise from a read error. The chain's CDR3 is CAGSPESNYGYTF. CDR3 bases: TGTGCCGGCAGCCCCGAAAGTAACTATGGCTACACCTTC. This sequence joins TRBV7-6 and TRBJ1-2, with D hard to call. Per germline, CDR1 SGHVS and CDR2 FNYEAQ. This CDR3 has 13 residues.

As for this clonotype: One end of the junction varies from germline; a read error may be responsible. The rearrangement joins TRBV15 to TRBJ2-3; possibly TRBD2 for D (7 bases). CDR1 is LNHNV and CDR2 is YYDKDF in the germline V gene (reference sequence). This CDR3 comprises 15 residues. CDR3 sequence: CATNPEGGITDKQYF. CDR3 nucleotides: TGTGCCACCAACCCCGAGGGGGGGATCACAGATAAGCAGTATTTT.

Regarding this clonotype: With a much larger clone just one base away, this may be a read error. The CDR3 DNA reads as TGTGTCAGCAGCAAGACTAGCGGGGTACAAGAGACCCAGTACTTC. Its protein product is CVSSKTSGVQETQYF. The chain uses TRBV7-3 and TRBJ2-5; 11 nucleotides match TRBD2. Germline CDR1 SGHTA, CDR2 FQGTGA. This CDR3 comprises 15 residues.

This clonotype was recorded at least ten times. The chain is built from TRBV3-1 and TRBJ2-3; D unresolved. Germline V gene sequence: CDR1 LGHDT, CDR2 YNNKEL (reference sequence). The CDR3 totals 13 residues. Trimming shortened V by 3 bases and J by 6 bases, and 10 bases separated the two germline ends. The chain's CDR3 is CASSQSRADTQYF. DNA of the CDR3: TGTGCCAGCAGCCAGAGCCGGGCGGATACGCAGTATTTT.

The genes are TRBV12-3 or TRBV12-4 and TRBJ2-3, with TRBD1 matching 8 bases. The V segment lost 7 bases and the J segment 1 base; nucleotides outside the gene matches: 7. This CDR3 is built from 15 residues. The CDR3 here is CASTGQGYGTDTQYF. CDR3 coding DNA: TGTGCCAGCACAGGACAGGGTTACGGCACAGATACGCAGTATTTT.

The J gene is TRBJ2-3, the V gene TRBV7-9; 10 bases match TRBD2. In germline, CDR1 is SEHNR, CDR2 FQNEAQ (reference sequence). The CDR3 sequence is 16 residues long. Trimming removed 2 bases from V and 4 bases from J; junction bases left unmatched: 6. This CDR3 reads CASSLMTSGYPDTQYF. The CDR3 region has the DNA TGTGCCAGCAGCTTAATGACTAGCGGGTATCCAGATACGCAGTATTTT.

V and J are TRBV2 and TRBJ2-6; 7 nucleotides align to TRBD1. V lost 5 bases and J lost 0; bases outside the gene matches: 4. The CDR3 extends over 16 amino acids. CDR1 is SNHLY and CDR2 is FYNNEI in the germline V gene. CDR3 protein: CASSTRQGSGANVLTF. Here the CDR3 DNA reads TGTGCCAGCAGTACTCGACAGGGCTCTGGGGCCAACGTCCTGACTTTC.

The chain has TRBV20-1 and TRBJ2-3; a weak D match, TRBD1 (6 bases). Germline CDR1 is DFQATT and CDR2 is SNEGSKA (reference sequence). V lost 7 bases to trimming and J lost 10 bases, with 33 bases between them. The CDR3 contains 17 residues. The CDR3 nucleotides read TGCAGTGGCCTTTCTAGTTTGGGACACCAACTCACCGGGGCGCAGTATTTT. Its protein product is CSGLSSLGHQLTGAQYF.

The V gene is TRBV28, the J gene TRBJ1-2; D remains ambiguous. Trimming shortened V by 7 bases and J by 7 bases, and 13 bases separated the two germline ends. The CDR3 is 12 residues long. Germline assignment: CDR1 MDHEN and CDR2 SYDVKM. This CDR3 is CASTSVLGGYTF. The DNA of the CDR3 is TGTGCCAGCACCTCAGTACTTGGTGGCTACACCTTC.

The chain joins TRBV7-9 to TRBJ2-1; maybe TRBD2 (6 bases). The CDR3 totals 18 residues. Per germline, CDR1 SEHNR and CDR2 FQNEAQ (reference sequence). The V end lost 2 bases, the J end lost 10 bases, and 27 bases lay between the germline ends. In DNA form, the CDR3 reads TGTGCCAGCAGCTTACGGGGGAAGAGGTTGAGTCGAGTCGTAGAGCAGTTCTTC. Its protein product is CASSLRGKRLSRVVEQFF.

The CDR3 loop is CASSVQGLQYGYTF. DNA of the CDR3: TGTGCCAGTAGTGTACAGGGACTCCAGTATGGCTACACCTTC. The chain uses TRBV6-5 and TRBJ1-2; tentatively, D is TRBD1 (6 bases). CDR3 length: 14 residues. Germline assignment: CDR1 MNHEY and CDR2 SVGAGI. Trimming took 9 bases from V and 5 from J, leaving 19 bases between them.

For this clonotype: A clone one base away is much larger, so this may be a read error. The chain couples TRBV6-1 to TRBJ1-5; 11 bases are shared with TRBD1. This CDR3 comprises 15 residues. With V trimmed by 4 bases and J by 9 bases, 8 bases remained unmatched. Germline V gives CDR1 MNHNS, CDR2 SASEGT. The CDR3 DNA reads as TGTGCCAGCAGTGGACGGACAGGGGGCATTCGGCCCCAGCATTTT. It encodes CASSGRTGGIRPQHF.

Only a few counts were recorded for this clonotype. In DNA, the CDR3 is TGCGCCAGCAGCCAAGATCACTATACGCAGTATTTT. As protein: CASSQDHYTQYF. The chain links TRBV4-1 to TRBJ2-3; D uncertain. Trimming removed 0 bases at V and 7 bases at J, with 5 bases between. This CDR3 has 12 residues. Germline CDR1 MGHRA, CDR2 YSYEKL.

This clonotype was observed a few times. The chain combines TRBV20-1 with TRBJ2-1; 9 nucleotides line up with TRBD2. The V and J ends lost 6 bases and 4 bases, in that order; junction bases with no gene match: 7. Looked up from germline, CDR1 is DFQATT and CDR2 is SNEGSKA (reference sequence). The CDR3 runs to 14 residues. The CDR3 region is CSAAGGGEYNEQFF. CDR3 DNA: TGCAGTGCGGCCGGCGGGGGGGAATACAATGAGCAGTTCTTC.

The V call is TRBV6-1, the J call TRBJ2-5; 11 nucleotides align to TRBD2. The DNA end is more similar to TRBJ2-1, so the J call may be wrong. The CDR3 consists of 18 residues. CDR1 and CDR2 from the germline V gene are MNHNS and SASEGT. The CDR3 sequence: CASRSYRLAGRGQETQFF. In DNA, the CDR3 is TGTGCCAGCAGATCCTATAGACTAGCGGGAAGGGGACAAGAGACCCAGTTCTTC.

Concerning this clonotype itself: A much larger clone differs by one base, so this may be a read error. This rearrangement joins TRBV29-1 to TRBJ2-1; maybe TRBD2 (5 bases). V dropped 5 bases and J dropped 0 bases, with 17 bases sitting between them. Looked up from germline, CDR1 is SQVTM and CDR2 is ANQGSEA. This CDR3 is 16 amino acids long. CDR3 coding DNA: TGCAGCGTTCGGGGTAGCGTACCTATCTCCTACAATGAGCAGTTCTTC. It is translated as CSVRGSVPISYNEQFF.

This chain uses TRBV12-3 or TRBV12-4 with TRBJ1-4; D unresolved. The CDR3 sequence is 13 residues long. V lost 1 base and J 8 bases, leaving 8 bases between the germline ends. CDR3 sequence reads: CASSLVPDEKLFF. The CDR3 coding sequence is TGTGCCAGCAGTTTAGTTCCTGACGAAAAACTGTTTTTT.

The chain links TRBV28 to TRBJ1-5, with TRBD1 identical over 7 bases. Trimming took 3 bases from V and 4 from J; bases not matched to a gene: 6. This CDR3 has 15 residues. Looked up from germline, CDR1 is MDHEN and CDR2 is SYDVKM. The CDR3 nucleotides are TGTGCCAGCAGTTTCGCACCGGGACAGAATCAGCCCCAGCATTTT. It yields the protein CASSFAPGQNQPQHF.

This chain connects TRBV7-2 to TRBJ1-2, with 10 bases fitting TRBD1. This CDR3 is 14 amino acids long. Germline assignment: CDR1 SGHTA and CDR2 FQGNSA. With V trimmed by 8 bases and J by 7 bases, 10 bases remained unmatched. CDR3 in amino acids: CASRRDRGGGGYTF. DNA for the CDR3: TGTGCCAGCCGCCGGGACAGGGGTGGGGGTGGCTACACCTTC.

The chain uses TRBV2 and TRBJ2-5; 10 nucleotides agree with TRBD2. CDR1 and CDR2 (germline): SNHLY, FYNNEI. The CDR3 is made up of 13 amino acids. Trimming took 10 bases from V and 4 from J; bases not matched to a gene: 6. The CDR3 DNA is TGTGCCACCTCTAGCGGGGGCTTAGAGACCCAGTACTTC. Amino acids: CATSSGGLETQYF.

V is TRBV6-5 and J is TRBJ2-1, with D perhaps matching TRBD1 (5 bases). The V and J ends lost 6 bases and 10 bases respectively, with 10 bases between them. Germline values: CDR1 MNHEY, CDR2 SVGAGI. The CDR3 runs 11 residues. CDR3 residues: CASSDSREQFF. The CDR3, as DNA: TGTGCCAGCAGCGACAGTCGGGAGCAGTTCTTC.

The rearrangement uses TRBV7-9 and TRBJ2-7; 8 nucleotides line up with TRBD2. CDR1 is SEHNR, CDR2 FQNEAQ, per germline (reference sequence). With V trimmed by 2 bases and J by 6 bases, 6 bases remained unmatched. The length of the CDR3 is 14 residues. CDR3 nucleotide sequence: TGTGCCAGCAGCTTACGGAGTAGCGGGATCGAGCAGTACTTC. It yields the protein CASSLRSSGIEQYF.

This clonotype was seen only a few times. This clone may be a read error of a much larger clone one base away. This chain joins TRBV10-1 and TRBJ1-2, with 12 bases identical to TRBD1. This CDR3 contains 15 residues. Germline V gene lookup returns CDR1 WNHNN and CDR2 SYGVQD (reference sequence). With 4 bases clipped from V and 5 bases from J, the junction kept 5 bases outside the gene matches. For the CDR3, the DNA is TGCGCCAGCAGTGGCGGGACAGGGGGCTGTTATGGCTACACCTTC. Its translation: CASSGGTGGCYGYTF.

The V gene is TRBV20-1, the J gene TRBJ1-2, with D perhaps TRBD1 (6 bases). V lost 0 bases and J 8 bases, leaving 10 bases between the germline ends. Germline CDR1 DFQATT, CDR2 SNEGSKA (reference sequence). The length of the CDR3 is 12 residues. The CDR3 sequence: CSAREGAYGYTF. The CDR3 coding sequence is TGCAGTGCTAGAGAGGGGGCCTACGGCTACACCTTC.

The V and J genes are TRBV2 and TRBJ2-1; a possible D gene is TRBD2 (6 bases). V lost 6 bases to trimming and J lost 9 bases, with 12 bases between them. Per germline, CDR1 SNHLY and CDR2 FYNNEI. This CDR3 has 12 residues. The CDR3 DNA reads TGTGCCAGCAGCGCTCTGACTAGTGAGCAGTTCTTC. It is translated as CASSALTSEQFF.

This clonotype was seen a few times. The chain links TRBV7-2 to TRBJ2-1; 13 bases fit TRBD2. V gave up 4 bases and J gave up 5 bases; unmatched junction bases: 5. Germline V gene sequence: CDR1 SGHTA, CDR2 FQGNSA. CDR3 length: 16 amino acids. CDR3 amino acids: CASSSPGTSGDNEQFF. In DNA form, the CDR3 reads TGTGCCAGCAGCTCCCCCGGGACTAGCGGGGACAATGAGCAGTTCTTC. Looking up the rest from reference TRBV7-2 and TRBJ2-1 gives the full variable domain: GAGVSQSPSNKVTEKGKDVELRCDPISGHTALYWYRQSLGQGLEFLIYFQGNSAPDKSGLPSDRFSAERTGGSVSTLTIQRTQQEDSAVYLCASSSPGTSGDNEQFFGPGTRLTVL.

In its sample, this clonotype was seen a few times. This sequence joins TRBV5-1 and TRBJ2-1, with 7 bases that match TRBD1. Germline V gene lookup returns CDR1 SGHRS and CDR2 YFSETQ. The CDR3 totals 15 residues. Trimming cost V 3 bases and J 7 bases; bases outside gene matches: 10. This CDR3 reads CASSSGTVDLNEQFF. The CDR3 nucleotides are TGCGCCAGCAGCTCCGGGACAGTGGACCTAAATGAGCAGTTCTTC.

This clonotype was seen ten or more times. The V call is TRBV10-3, the J call TRBJ2-7; the match to TRBD2 covers 9 bases. This CDR3 region has 14 residues. The germline gives CDR1 ENHRY, CDR2 SYGVKD. With 3 bases clipped from V and 3 bases from J, the junction kept 3 bases outside the gene matches. CDR3 in amino acids: CAISDGLARYEQYF. DNA of the CDR3: TGTGCCATCAGTGATGGACTAGCGCGCTACGAGCAGTACTTC.